One and the same sample provided the 21 T cell receptor beta chains below, sequenced in a study of blood T cell repertoires in COVID-19. Sequencing was performed with immunoSEQ multiplex PCR; in TCRdb, only in-frame clones are kept and a portion is missing. Seen here are around 210,000 clones, approximately 80% observed once, and the top ten hold under 10%. The sample consisted of peripheral blood. These receptors all stem from an elderly woman with COVID-19, enrolled during active disease.

The chain joins TRBV3-1 (or the pseudogene TRBV3-2) to TRBJ2-2; 8 nucleotides line up with TRBD2. Per the germline V gene, CDR1 is LGHDT and CDR2 is YNNKEL (reference sequence). This CDR3 comprises 16 residues. Losses at the gene ends were 2 bases for V and 6 bases for J; bases not matched to a gene: 8. Here the CDR3 DNA reads TGTGCCAGCAGCCAAAGGTCGGGGGGGAAGCCCGGGGAGCTGTTTTTT. Protein product: CASSQRSGGKPGELFF.

As concerns this clone: A read error may produce the germline difference seen at one junction end. This chain uses TRBV2 with TRBJ2-7; 8 positions agree with TRBD1. CDR3 size: 11 residues. The germline V gene encodes CDR1 SNHLY and CDR2 FYNNEI. In DNA form, the CDR3 reads TGTGCCAGCAGGGGACAGGTACGAAGGCTGTTC. It codes for CASRGQVRRLF.

The chain has TRBV5-1 and TRBJ2-7; TRBD2 matches at 8 bases. The germline V gene has CDR1 SGHRS and CDR2 YFSETQ. The CDR3 is 14 residues long. Trimming removed 4 bases from V and 5 bases from J; junction bases left unmatched: 8. The CDR3 region is CASSGSGGRDEQYF. The DNA for the CDR3 is TGCGCCAGCAGCGGAAGCGGGGGTAGGGACGAGCAGTACTTC.

Regarding this clone: Other DNA sequences in this sample translate to the same CDR3. The chain combines TRBV29-1 with TRBJ1-1, with D perhaps matching TRBD1 (5 bases). V lost 6 bases and J lost 1, with 9 bases in between. Germline V gene data show CDR1 as SQVTM and CDR2 as ANQGSEA. The length of the CDR3 is 12 residues. For the CDR3, the DNA is TGCAGCGTGCAGGGTTGGAACACTGAAGCTTTCTTT. The encoded protein is CSVQGWNTEAFF.

The rearrangement uses TRBV11-2 and TRBJ1-1; weak D call: TRBD1 (6 bases). The V gene lost 3 bases and the J gene lost 5 bases, with 13 bases spanning the gap. This CDR3 is 14 amino acids long. Germline CDR1 is SGHAT and CDR2 is FQNNGV. The chain's CDR3 is CASSFQGSYTEAFF. DNA for the CDR3: TGTGCCAGCAGCTTCCAGGGGAGTTATACTGAAGCTTTCTTT. The full variable domain, in which reference TRBV11-2 and TRBJ1-1 provide the parts outside the CDR3, is EAGVAQSPRYKIIEKRQSVAFWCNPISGHATLYWYQQILGQGPKLLIQFQNNGVVDDSQLPKDRFSAERLKGVDSTLKIQPAKLEDSAVYLCASSFQGSYTEAFFGQGTRLTVV.

V gene TRBV11-1 combines with J gene TRBJ2-2; D might be TRBD2 (6 bases). In germline, CDR1 is SGHAT, CDR2 FQDESV (reference sequence). V was clipped by 3 bases and J by 5 bases, with 10 bases between them. The CDR3 totals 14 residues. The CDR3 loop is CASSFFRETGELFF. The DNA of the CDR3 is TGTGCCAGCAGCTTCTTCCGGGAGACCGGGGAGCTGTTTTTT.

The chain employs TRBV2 and TRBJ2-2; a weak D match, TRBD2 (7 bases). CDR1 is SNHLY, CDR2 FYNNEI, per germline. V lost 6 bases and J lost 4, with 15 bases in between. The CDR3 spans 15 residues. The CDR3: CASSLGGAGTGELFF. CDR3 DNA sequence: TGTGCCAGCAGCCTTGGGGGGGCGGGCACCGGGGAGCTGTTTTTT.

This clone was found once. This chain links TRBV20-1 with TRBJ1-2, with D unresolved. V dropped 6 bases and J dropped 4 bases, with 12 bases sitting between them. CDR3 size: 12 residues. Looked up from germline, CDR1 is DFQATT and CDR2 is SNEGSKA (reference sequence). DNA of the CDR3: TGCAGTGCCAGTCAAGTGCGCTATGGCTACACCTTC. As protein: CSASQVRYGYTF.

J is TRBJ2-1 and V is TRBV5-1; 12 nucleotides line up with TRBD1. Unmatched junction bases numbered 6, after V lost 0 bases and J lost 8 bases. From germline, CDR1 is SGHRS and CDR2 YFSETQ. The CDR3 loop spans 16 amino acids. In DNA form, the CDR3 reads TGCGCCAGCAGCTTGGTGGCAGGGACAGGGGGCGATGAGCAGTTCTTC. Amino acid sequence: CASSLVAGTGGDEQFF.

The chain uses TRBV19 and TRBJ1-5; 10 nucleotides match TRBD1. V lost 8 bases, J lost 5 bases, and 6 bases stayed unmatched. The CDR3 is made up of 14 amino acids. Germline CDR1 reads LNHDA; CDR2 reads SQIVND (reference sequence). Here the CDR3 DNA reads TGTGCCAGTTCCGGGACAGGGGTGGATCAGCCCCAGCATTTT. It specifies CASSGTGVDQPQHF.

V is TRBV7-8 and J is TRBJ1-4, with TRBD1 matching 11 bases. The CDR3 has 17 amino acids. Germline assignment: CDR1 SGHVS and CDR2 FQNEAQ. V was pared by 4 bases and J by 0 bases, with 4 bases of the junction left unmatched. CDR3 amino acids: CASSSGQGVATNEKLFF. The CDR3 coding sequence is TGTGCCAGCAGCTCGGGACAGGGGGTTGCAACTAATGAAAAACTGTTTTTT.

The genes are TRBV12-3 or TRBV12-4 and TRBJ2-3, with a possible D match to TRBD1 (5 bases). The CDR3 covers 13 residues. V was cut by 7 bases and J by 4 bases, with 12 bases left in between. CDR3 nucleotides: TGTGCCAGCAAGGGGTTGGGCGCAGATACGCAGTATTTT. Translated: CASKGLGADTQYF.

CDR3: CASSDQASGYGHEQFF. The CDR3 DNA sequence: TGTGCCAGCAGTGATCAGGCTAGCGGTTACGGCCATGAGCAGTTCTTC. This chain links TRBV2 with TRBJ2-1; 7 nucleotides line up with TRBD2. The V gene's germline CDR1 is SNHLY and CDR2 FYNNEI. V was pared by 3 bases and J by 8 bases, with 13 bases of the junction left unmatched. The length of the CDR3 is 16 residues.

This rearrangement joins TRBV27 to TRBJ1-2; 8 nucleotides align to TRBD1. V lost 6 bases, J lost 0 bases, and 6 bases stayed unmatched. CDR3 size: 15 residues. Germline CDR1 and CDR2: MNHEY and SMNVEV (reference sequence). The CDR3 DNA reads TGTGCCAGCAGGCTCTCACAGGGGGCTAACTATGGCTACACCTTC. Translation: CASRLSQGANYGYTF.

The chain uses TRBV7-9 and TRBJ1-2; D is unclear. Per the germline V gene, CDR1 is SEHNR and CDR2 is FQNEAQ (reference sequence). There are 15 residues in the CDR3. V was pared by 2 bases and J by 4 bases, with 14 bases between. CDR3 in DNA: TGTGCCAGCAGCTTAAGCGGGGTTGGCTTCTATGGCTACACCTTC. Amino acids: CASSLSGVGFYGYTF.

V usage is TRBV12-3 or TRBV12-4 and J usage is TRBJ1-2; D is undetermined. The CDR3 spans 13 residues. Trimming took 2 bases from V and 6 from J, leaving 10 bases between them. CDR3 in DNA: TGTGCCAGCAGTTTAAGGCCCCAGGATGGCTACACCTTC. Amino acid sequence: CASSLRPQDGYTF.

The V call is TRBV18, the J call TRBJ2-6; D is unresolved. This CDR3 comprises 15 residues. Germline lookup yields CDR1 KGHSH and CDR2 LQKENI. The germline V and J ends were trimmed by 0 bases and 0 bases, with 3 bases remaining between them. The chain's CDR3 is CASSPPRSGANVLTF. The CDR3, as DNA: TGTGCCAGCTCACCACCCCGCTCTGGGGCCAACGTCCTGACTTTC. The full variable domain, with the rest looked up from reference TRBV18 and TRBJ2-6, is NAGVMQNPRHLVRRRGQEARLRCSPMKGHSHVYWYRQLPEEGLKFMVYLQKENIIDESGMPKERFSAEFPKEGPSILRIQQVVRGDSAAYFCASSPPRSGANVLTFGAGSRLTVL.

J is TRBJ2-3 and V is TRBV5-1, with 7 positions matching TRBD1. CDR1 is SGHRS and CDR2 is YFSETQ in the germline V gene. The J segment lost 4 bases and the V segment lost 3 bases, leaving 5 bases of the junction unmatched. The CDR3 spans 14 residues. The CDR3 is CASSWAGGSDTQYF. CDR3 DNA: TGCGCCAGCAGCTGGGCAGGGGGATCAGATACGCAGTATTTT.

This chain connects TRBV11-2 to TRBJ1-2; D ambiguous. The CDR3 sequence is 14 residues long. Germline V gene lookup returns CDR1 SGHAT and CDR2 FQNNGV. Trimming left V 4 bases short and J 4 bases short, with 13 bases between. CDR3 in amino acids: CASSSGWVGYGYTF. For the CDR3, the DNA is TGTGCCAGCAGCTCCGGGTGGGTCGGCTATGGCTACACCTTC.

This chain links TRBV28 with TRBJ1-2, with D maybe TRBD1 (6 bases). The V end was cut by 0 bases, the J end by 8 bases, with 10 bases between. Germline V gives CDR1 MDHEN, CDR2 SYDVKM. The CDR3 has 13 amino acids. CDR3 in DNA: TGTGCCAGCAGTTTATGGTCAGGGGACGGCTACACCTTC. Its translation: CASSLWSGDGYTF.

The chain joins TRBV6-6 to TRBJ1-5; 10 nucleotides agree with TRBD1. Germline-derived CDR1 and CDR2 are MNHNY and SVGAGI (reference sequence). V was pared by 6 bases and J by 9 bases, with 14 bases of the junction left unmatched. CDR3 length equals 16 residues. The CDR3: CASSPSLTGGARPQHF. The CDR3 nucleotides are TGTGCCAGCAGCCCTTCCCTGACAGGGGGCGCGAGGCCCCAGCATTTT.